Sequencing of this TCR beta chain was carried out in a study of blood T cell repertoires in COVID-19. Across the whole study: Donors in the United States, Italy and Spain gave samples during acute or convalescent COVID-19.

From germline, CDR1 is SGHDT and CDR2 YYEEEE. The CDR3 contains 13 residues. Deletions cut 2 bases from V and 5 bases from J, with 10 bases between. Sequencing used immunoSEQ multiplex PCR; TCRdb keeps in-frame clones, though not all of them. The top ten clones hold more than 3.5% of a sample with fewer than 130,000 clones, over 65% of them seen once. The chain carries TRBV5-6 and TRBJ2-5; D gene uncertain. What was sequenced was peripheral blood. The sequence came from a woman older than 75 with acute or convalescent COVID-19. CDR3 nucleotide sequence: TGTGCCAGCAGCTTCAGGCGCCGGGAGACCCAGTACTTC. This codes for CASSFRRRETQYF.